Listed below are T cell receptor beta chains from one sample, sequenced in a study of T cells in Graves' hyperthyroidism and ophthalmopathy. From the multiplex PCR reads, TCRdb called clonotypes with MiXCR, one entry per CDR3 protein. Of about 340,000 distinct CDR3 sequences in the sample, roughly a fifth were seen once. Input material: blood. The receptors originated from a woman in her fifties or sixties with Graves' hyperthyroidism. Both conserved end residues are part of each CDR3. The size of a clone is reported for some rows only, either as once, few or many, or as a class for expanded clones.

v_gene	j_gene	abundance	CDR3aa
TRBV6-5	TRBJ2-7	many	CASSDSNRKYYEQYF
TRBV7-7	TRBJ2-5	many	CASSSWGETQYF
TRBV2	TRBJ1-1	-	CASSEARMVNTEAFF
TRBV7-9	TRBJ1-4	-	CASSLGQPVNEKLFF
TRBV7-2	TRBJ2-2	many	CASSPGLVNTGELFF
TRBV6-1	TRBJ2-1	many	CASSAGTSLTNYNEQFF
TRBV5-1	TRBJ1-1	few	CASRLTGGNTEAFF
TRBV2	TRBJ2-3	-	CASKSRTSGFTDTQYF
TRBV3-1	TRBJ1-1	many	CASRKNRDSTMNTEAFF
TRBV12-3/TRBV12-4	TRBJ2-1	few	CASSTGLRNEQFF
TRBV20-1	TRBJ2-5	many	CSARDRGGGQETQYF
TRBV6-6	TRBJ2-3	many	CASSYSRLAGTTDTQYF
TRBV20-1	TRBJ1-5	few	CSARDTGTGGPSNQPQHF
TRBV27	TRBJ2-5	-	CASSLVAGGQETQYF
TRBV6-5	TRBJ2-7	-	CASSFETGAYEKYF
TRBV7-9	TRBJ1-1	few	CASSLAQPRGTGGALRKNTEAFF
TRBV20-1	TRBJ1-1	-	CSARGTGHFTEAFF
TRBV3-1	TRBJ1-5	many	CASSQDQGQPQHF
TRBV7-9	TRBJ2-2	many	CASRSSQGRFNTGELFF
TRBV5-1	TRBJ2-5	few	CASRIGTGQETQYF
TRBV15	TRBJ1-1	-	CATSSWGNTEAFF
TRBV24-1	TRBJ2-3	many	CATSDRTSGRAVGTQYF
TRBV18	TRBJ1-1	many	CASSHRGLVDTEAFF
TRBV13	TRBJ2-3	-	CASSSGTFTDTQYF
TRBV20-1	TRBJ1-4	many	CSAREGEKLFF
TRBV2	TRBJ2-2	many	CASKEGQRNTGELFF
TRBV2	TRBJ1-1	many	CASSRQQGAEAFF
TRBV28	TRBJ2-5	many	CASSPSGWAETQYF
TRBV7-3	TRBJ2-2	-	CASSPGPIDGTGELFF
TRBV20-1	TRBJ2-7	-	CSALPGSSYEQYF
TRBV5-1	TRBJ1-3	-	CASSPQGTSSGNTIYF
TRBV28	TRBJ2-2	few	CASSPRQKLWELFF
TRBV2	TRBJ2-7	many	CASSGTGRVEQYF
TRBV5-1	TRBJ2-7	many	CASSSDTEQYF
TRBV6-4	TRBJ1-1	few	CASSRSRGKHTEAFF
TRBV2	TRBJ1-2	-	CASSERTLNYGYTF
TRBV30	TRBJ1-2	many	CAWKGGRGNYGYTF
TRBV20-1	TRBJ2-1	-	CSAPITGPPGGEQFF
TRBV12-3/TRBV12-4	TRBJ2-7	few	CASSLKGTSTYEQYF
TRBV2	TRBJ1-1	many	CASSVDRVNTEAFF
TRBV28	TRBJ2-5	-	CASRGGVAQYF
TRBV12-3/TRBV12-4	TRBJ1-2	many	CASSRGDRGLFYGYTF
TRBV30	TRBJ2-3	many	CAWSALAGGPTDTQYF
TRBV5-1	TRBJ1-6	many	CASSRTGQLNSPLHF
TRBV7-3	TRBJ2-5	-	CASSLTAREETQYF
TRBV5-1	TRBJ2-3	few	CASSFPLFESDTQYF
TRBV7-9	TRBJ1-2	many	CASSPLGGAVGGYTF
TRBV20-1	TRBJ2-1	many	CSARDSRRGTSYNEQFF